This T cell receptor beta chain was identified during a study of beta chain features in type 1 diabetes. Study observations and caveats: The study found that naive, central memory and Treg TCRB repertoires appeared more similar in patients than in healthy donors.

The entirety of the isolated RNA underwent reverse transcription, so expressed TCRB transcripts were sequenced. Using immunoSEQ multiplex PCR, the repertoire was profiled, and TCRdb retains in-frame clones only, with some absent. The sample comprises under 300,000 clones, roughly 30% of which are singletons, and approximately 4% rests with the top ten. Via CD45RO/CCR7/CD25/CD127/CD95/CD27, cells of the CD4+ naive, central memory, regulatory and stem cell-like memory subsets were sorted. Turning to this clone: What it binds is not known.

The J segment lost 4 bases and the V segment lost 2 bases, leaving 12 bases of the junction unmatched. CDR1 is GTSNPN and CDR2 is SVGIG in the germline V gene (reference sequence). The CDR3 totals 16 residues. Sequencing used central memory CD4+ T cells from blood. This chain uses TRBV30 with TRBJ1-2; 8 nucleotides match TRBD1. This receptor was obtained from a man under 40 in good health. CDR3 protein: CAWSKIGGQVIYGYTF. CDR3 coding DNA: TGTGCCTGGAGTAAAATTGGGGGACAGGTGATCTATGGCTACACCTTC.